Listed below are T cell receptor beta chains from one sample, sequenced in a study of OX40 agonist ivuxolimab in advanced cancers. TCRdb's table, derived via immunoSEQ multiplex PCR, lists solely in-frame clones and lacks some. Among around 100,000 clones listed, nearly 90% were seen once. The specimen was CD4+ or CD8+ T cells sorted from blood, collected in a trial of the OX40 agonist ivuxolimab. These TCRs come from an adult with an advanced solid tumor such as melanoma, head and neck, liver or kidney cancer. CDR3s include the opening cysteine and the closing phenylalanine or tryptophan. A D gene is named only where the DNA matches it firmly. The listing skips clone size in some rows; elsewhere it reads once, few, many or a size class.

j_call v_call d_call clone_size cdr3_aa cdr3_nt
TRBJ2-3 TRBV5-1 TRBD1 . CASCRDRFTDTQYF TGCGCCAGCTGTAGGGACAGATTTACAGATACGCAGTATTTT
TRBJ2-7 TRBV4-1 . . CASSQEGLAGAYEQYF TGCGCCAGCAGCCAAGAGGGTCTCGCAGGGGCCTACGAGCAGTACTTC
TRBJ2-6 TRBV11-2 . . CASSLGAPSSGANVLTF TGTGCCAGCAGCTTGGGGGCACCAAGCTCTGGGGCCAACGTCCTGACTTTC
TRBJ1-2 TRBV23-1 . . CASSLNIITHF TGCGCCAGCAGTCTCAACATAATAACCCACTTC
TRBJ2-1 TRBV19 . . CASNSGLRNNEQFF TGTGCCAGCAATTCGGGGCTTAGGAACAATGAGCAGTTCTTC
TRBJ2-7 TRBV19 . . CASSIVSGHTYEQYF TGTGCCAGTAGTATAGTCTCCGGGCATACCTACGAGCAGTACTTC
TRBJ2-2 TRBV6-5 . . CASSSSEPGLRELFF TGTGCCAGCAGTTCCTCAGAACCAGGGCTCAGGGAGCTGTTTTTT
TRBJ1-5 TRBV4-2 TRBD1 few CASSQGTGDSNQPQHF TGTGCCAGCAGCCAGGGGACAGGGGATAGCAATCAGCCCCAGCATTTT
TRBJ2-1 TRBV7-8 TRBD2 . CASSLGRGNNEQFF TGTGCCAGCAGCTTAGGGCGGGGGAACAATGAGCAGTTCTTC
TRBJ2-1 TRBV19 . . CASSTRVEQFF TGTGCCAGTAGTACCAGGGTTGAGCAGTTCTTC
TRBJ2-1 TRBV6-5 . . CASSSTVYNEQFF TGTGCCAGCAGTTCGACAGTTTACAATGAGCAGTTCTTC
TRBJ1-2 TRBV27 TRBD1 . CASANRGYGYTF TGTGCCAGCGCGAACAGGGGCTATGGCTACACCTTC
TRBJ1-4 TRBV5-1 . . CASSFDRRSEKLFF TGCGCCAGCAGCTTTGACAGGAGATCTGAAAAACTGTTTTTT
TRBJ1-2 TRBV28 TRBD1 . CASRTGGVYGYTF TGTGCCAGTAGGACAGGGGGAGTCTATGGCTACACCTTC
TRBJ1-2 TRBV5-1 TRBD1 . CASSLLTGGGGYTF TGCGCCAGCAGCCTCCTGACAGGGGGCGGTGGCTACACCTTC
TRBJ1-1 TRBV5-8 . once CASSFFGRRRTEAFF TGTGCCAGCAGCTTTTTCGGACGGCGGCGGACTGAAGCTTTCTTT
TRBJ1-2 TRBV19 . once CASSIGRADGYTF TGTGCCAGTAGTATAGGCAGGGCGGATGGCTACACCTTC
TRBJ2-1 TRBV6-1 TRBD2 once CASSTSGGYNEQFF TGTGCCAGCAGTACTAGCGGGGGGTACAATGAGCAGTTCTTC
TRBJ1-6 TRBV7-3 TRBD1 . CASSLTGTGGHSPLHF TGTGCCAGCAGCTTAACTGGGACAGGGGGCCATTCACCCCTCCACTTT
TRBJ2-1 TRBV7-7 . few CASSPSLDRYNEQFF TGTGCCAGCAGCCCCTCTCTCGACAGATACAATGAGCAGTTCTTC
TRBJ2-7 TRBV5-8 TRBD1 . CASSFQGARLGPF TGTGCCAGCAGCTTCCAGGGGGCGAGGTTGGGGCCTTTC
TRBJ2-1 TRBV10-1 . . CASSDRRRDSYNEQFF TGCGCCAGCAGTGACAGGAGGCGGGATTCCTACAATGAGCAGTTCTTC
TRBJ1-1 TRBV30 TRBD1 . CARQGVPGGEAFF TGTGCCAGACAGGGGGTCCCGGGGGGTGAAGCTTTCTTT
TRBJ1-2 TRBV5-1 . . CASSLGGANGYTF TGCGCCAGCAGCTTAGGGGGTGCCAACGGCTACACCTTC
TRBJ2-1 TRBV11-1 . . CASSPRRDRAGGEQFF TGTGCCAGCAGCCCCCGACGGGACAGGGCGGGGGGTGAGCAGTTCTTC
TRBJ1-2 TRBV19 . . CASSSFTGPVYGYTF TGTGCCAGTAGTTCATTCACAGGCCCGGTGTATGGCTACACCTTC
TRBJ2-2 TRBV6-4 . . CASSDPPNTGELFF TGTGCCAGCAGTGATCCTCCTAACACCGGGGAGCTGTTTTTT
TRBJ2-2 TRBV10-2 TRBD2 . CASRTSGRATGELFF TGCGCCAGCAGAACTAGCGGGAGGGCCACCGGGGAGCTGTTTTTT
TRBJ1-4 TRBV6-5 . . CASSYNPGSNEKLFF TGTGCCAGCAGTTACAATCCGGGTTCTAATGAAAAACTGTTTTTT
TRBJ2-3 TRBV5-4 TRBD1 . CASSLGTGGFADTQYF TGTGCCAGCAGCTTGGGGACAGGGGGCTTCGCAGATACGCAGTATTTT
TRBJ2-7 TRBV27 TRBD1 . CASRPRDRSYEQYF TGTGCCAGCAGACCCCGGGACAGATCCTACGAGCAGTACTTC
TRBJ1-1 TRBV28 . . CASSLVSRGTEAFF TGTGCCAGCAGTTTAGTCTCTCGGGGCACTGAAGCTTTCTTT
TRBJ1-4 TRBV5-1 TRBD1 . CASSSSGGPNEKLFF TGCGCCAGCAGCTCCTCAGGGGGTCCTAATGAAAAACTGTTTTTT
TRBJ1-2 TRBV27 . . CASDTIGVYGYTF TGTGCCAGCGACACTATCGGGGTTTATGGCTACACCTTC
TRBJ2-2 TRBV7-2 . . CASSLLSAPSTGELFF TGTGCCAGCAGCTTATTGTCAGCCCCGAGCACCGGGGAGCTGTTTTTT
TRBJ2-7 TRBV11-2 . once CASSLVGGVSEQYF TGTGCCAGCAGCTTAGTGGGGGGAGTTTCCGAGCAGTACTTC
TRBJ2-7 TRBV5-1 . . CASSLGQSYEQYF TGCGCCAGCAGCTTGGGGCAGTCCTACGAGCAGTACTTC
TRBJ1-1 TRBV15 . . CATSRESWAGNTEAFF TGTGCCACCAGCAGAGAGTCCTGGGCGGGGAACACTGAAGCTTTCTTT
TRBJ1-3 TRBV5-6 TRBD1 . CASSLDRGGNTIYF TGTGCCAGCAGCTTGGACAGGGGTGGAAACACCATATATTTT
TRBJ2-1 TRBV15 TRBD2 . CATSRGGDTGTSRNEQFF TGTGCCACCAGCCGGGGGGGGGACACCGGGACTAGCCGGAATGAGCAGTTCTTC
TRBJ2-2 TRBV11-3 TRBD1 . CASGTGANTGELFF TGTGCCAGCGGGACAGGGGCGAACACCGGGGAGCTGTTTTTT
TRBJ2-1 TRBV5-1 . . CASSLEGTAYNEQFF TGCGCCAGCAGCTTGGAGGGGACGGCCTACAATGAGCAGTTCTTC
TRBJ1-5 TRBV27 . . CASSPRRGGGSNQPQHF TGTGCCAGCAGCCCTAGGAGGGGGGGCGGCAGCAATCAGCCCCAGCATTTT
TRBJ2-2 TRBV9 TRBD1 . CASSVGGQGPNTGELFF TGTGCCAGCAGCGTAGGAGGACAGGGCCCTAACACCGGGGAGCTGTTTTTT
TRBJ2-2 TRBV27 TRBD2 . CASSPLVLSGVGTGELFF TGTGCCAGCAGTCCCCTTGTGCTTAGCGGGGTGGGCACCGGGGAGCTGTTTTTT
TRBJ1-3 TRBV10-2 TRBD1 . CASRTGGNTIYF TGCGCCAGCAGGACAGGGGGAAACACCATATATTTT
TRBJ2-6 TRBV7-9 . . CASSFSGANVLTF TGTGCCAGCAGCTTCTCTGGGGCCAACGTCCTGACTTTC
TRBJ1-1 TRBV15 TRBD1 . CATSTSTGLAEAFF TGTGCCACCAGCACCTCGACAGGGCTGGCTGAAGCTTTCTTT
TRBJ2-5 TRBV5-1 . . CASSPMTAPQETQYF TGCGCCAGCAGCCCGATGACAGCACCCCAAGAGACCCAGTACTTC
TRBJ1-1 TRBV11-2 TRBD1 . CASSSRPPGQGAHTEAFF TGTGCCAGCAGCTCCCGACCCCCGGGACAGGGGGCCCACACTGAAGCTTTCTTT
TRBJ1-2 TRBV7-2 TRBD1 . CASSSYGQGVGGYTF TGTGCCAGCAGCTCTTACGGACAGGGAGTGGGGGGCTACACCTTC
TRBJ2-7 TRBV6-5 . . CASSRPGAWGLEQYF TGTGCCAGCAGTCGACCGGGAGCCTGGGGTCTCGAGCAGTACTTC
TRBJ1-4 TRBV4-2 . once CASSRDLTNEKLFF TGTGCCAGCAGTCGGGACTTAACTAATGAAAAACTGTTTTTT
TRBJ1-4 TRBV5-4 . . CASSFWGTNEKLFF TGTGCCAGCAGCTTTTGGGGGACTAATGAAAAACTGTTTTTT
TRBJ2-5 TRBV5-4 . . CASSWGGDPQETQYF TGTGCCAGCAGCTGGGGCGGGGACCCCCAAGAGACCCAGTACTTC
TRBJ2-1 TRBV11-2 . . CASSNAGPAKYNEQFF TGTGCCAGCAGCAACGCGGGACCCGCCAAGTACAATGAGCAGTTCTTC
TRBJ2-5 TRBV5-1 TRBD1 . CASSLSGTAQETQYF TGCGCCAGCAGCTTGTCCGGGACAGCCCAAGAGACCCAGTACTTC
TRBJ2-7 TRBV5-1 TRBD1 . CASSLRERTGGLYEQYF TGCGCCAGCAGCTTGCGGGAAAGGACAGGGGGACTCTACGAGCAGTACTTC
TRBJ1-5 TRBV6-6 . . CASSPGRNQPQHF TGTGCCAGCAGCCCCGGGAGGAATCAGCCCCAGCATTTT
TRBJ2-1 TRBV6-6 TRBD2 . CASRSRRGGLDNEQFF TGTGCCAGCAGATCGCGCCGGGGGGGCCTCGACAATGAGCAGTTCTTC